The text below deals with one T cell receptor beta chain. Study processing details: Estimation of nucleated cell counts relied on the amplification of reference gene primers. Some clones are missing from TCRdb's copy, which holds only in-frame ones; the method was immunoSEQ multiplex PCR. Clone size and V and J calls were adopted from that table, with D and trimming inferred from the DNA. The repertoire has 220,000 or so clones, approximately 86% of them found once; the top ten carry 10% to 13%. Enrollment of patients from Seattle took place during active infection, with longitudinal follow-up. There are 13 residues in the CDR3. The V and J ends lost 3 bases and 9 bases, in that order; junction bases with no gene match: 10. CDR1 and CDR2 (germline): SQVTM, ANQGSEA. This sample was taken from a study of blood T cell repertoires in COVID-19. On the study more broadly: Samples representing acute and convalescent COVID-19 were sourced from the United States, Italy and Spain. From T cells, B-cell-depleted T cells, or PBMCs came the material, which was cDNA or gDNA.

The chain uses TRBV29-1 and TRBJ1-2; TRBD1 aligns across 7 bases. The sequence derives from a woman aged 50 to 60 with COVID-19, enrolled during active disease. Sequenced sample: peripheral blood. CDR3 sequence: CSVEEGASRSYTF. The CDR3 DNA follows: TGCAGCGTTGAGGAGGGGGCGAGTAGAAGCTACACCTTC.